The clone carrying this TCR beta chain was observed once. Its matching antigen is unknown. Trimming stripped 0 bases from V and 8 bases from J, with 10 bases between. In germline, CDR1 is PRHDT, CDR2 FYEKMQ (reference sequence). The CDR3 is 14 residues long. Assay: immunoSEQ multiplex PCR; the TCRdb copy retains only in-frame clones and omits some. The repertoire consists of a few thousand clones, with about 86% occurring once and the leading ten covering 2.5% to 3.5%. These data belong to a study of immune evolution from preneoplasia to lung adenocarcinoma. On the study more broadly: HLA loss of heterozygosity: over 5.5% AIS, about 15% MIA, more than 25% ADC, none AAH.

Study-level results: Top clone frequencies peaked in normal lung, apparently declining through invasive adenocarcinoma.

Sequences were obtained from FFPE minimally invasive lung adenocarcinoma tissue. The TCR comes from a person aged 65 to 85 with lung adenocarcinoma. This chain links TRBV13 with TRBJ1-4; the D gene is possibly TRBD1 (6 bases). The CDR3: CASSLGQGNEKLFF. CDR3 in DNA: TGTGCCAGCAGCTTAGGACAGGGTAACGAAAAACTGTTTTTT.